This TCR beta chain was sequenced for a study of cytomegalovirus exposure and HLA in healthy donors. PCR used 60 Vbeta primers and 13 Jbeta primers. Clones were read by immunoSEQ multiplex PCR, and TCRdb kept only the in-frame ones, dropping some. Of 130,000 or so clones in the sample, around 73% are singletons; the top ten hold roughly 1.2%. V lost 4 bases to trimming and J lost 6 bases; unmatched junction nucleotides: 6. The CDR3 has 14 residues. Germline V gene data show CDR1 as SQVTM and CDR2 as ANQGSEA. The chain recombines TRBV29-1 with TRBJ2-2, with 9 bases fitting TRBD1. The sequence was collected from a man aged 45-65 years in good health and CMV-seronegative. Sequencing was performed on PBMCs. The CDR3 is CSVGTGTGPGELFF. The CDR3 DNA is TGCAGCGTTGGAACCGGGACAGGGCCCGGGGAGCTGTTTTTT.